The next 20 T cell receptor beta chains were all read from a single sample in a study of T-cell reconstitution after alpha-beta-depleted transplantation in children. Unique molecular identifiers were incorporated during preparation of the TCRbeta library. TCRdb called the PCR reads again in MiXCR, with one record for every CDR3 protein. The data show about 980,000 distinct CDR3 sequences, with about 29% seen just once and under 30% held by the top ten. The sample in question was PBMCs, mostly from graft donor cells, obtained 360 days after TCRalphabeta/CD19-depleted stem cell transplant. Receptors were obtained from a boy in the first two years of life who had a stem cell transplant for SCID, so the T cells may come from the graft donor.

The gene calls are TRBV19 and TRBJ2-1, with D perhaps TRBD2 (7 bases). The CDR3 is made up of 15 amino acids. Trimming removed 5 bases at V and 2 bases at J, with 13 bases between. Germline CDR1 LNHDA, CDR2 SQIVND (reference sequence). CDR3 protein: CASSRYGGPYNEQFF. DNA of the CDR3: TGTGCCAGTAGTCGGTACGGGGGGCCCTACAATGAGCAGTTCTTC.

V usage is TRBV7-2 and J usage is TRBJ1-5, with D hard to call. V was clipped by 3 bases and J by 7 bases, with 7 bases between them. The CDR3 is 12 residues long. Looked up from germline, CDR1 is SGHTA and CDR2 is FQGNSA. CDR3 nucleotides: TGTGCCAGCAGCTTTCTGAGGCAGCCCCAGCATTTT. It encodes CASSFLRQPQHF.

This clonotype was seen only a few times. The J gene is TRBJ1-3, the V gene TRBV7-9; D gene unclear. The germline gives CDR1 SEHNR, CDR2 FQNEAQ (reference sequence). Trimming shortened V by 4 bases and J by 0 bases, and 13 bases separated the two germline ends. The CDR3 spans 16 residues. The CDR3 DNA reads TGTGCCAGCAGCTCCGGAGGGCCTAGCTCTGGAAACACCATATATTTT. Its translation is CASSSGGPSSGNTIYF.

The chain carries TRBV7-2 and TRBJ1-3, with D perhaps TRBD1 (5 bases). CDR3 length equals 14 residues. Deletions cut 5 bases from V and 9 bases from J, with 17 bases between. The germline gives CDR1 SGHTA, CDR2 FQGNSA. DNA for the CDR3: TGTGCCAGCAGCCTAACCCCGGGGCCCGGCACCATATATTTT. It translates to CASSLTPGPGTIYF. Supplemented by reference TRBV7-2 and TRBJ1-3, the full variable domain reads GAGVSQSPSNKVTEKGKDVELRCDPISGHTALYWYRQSLGQGLEFLIYFQGNSAPDKSGLPSDRFSAERTGGSVSTLTIQRTQQEDSAVYLCASSLTPGPGTIYFGEGSWLTVV.

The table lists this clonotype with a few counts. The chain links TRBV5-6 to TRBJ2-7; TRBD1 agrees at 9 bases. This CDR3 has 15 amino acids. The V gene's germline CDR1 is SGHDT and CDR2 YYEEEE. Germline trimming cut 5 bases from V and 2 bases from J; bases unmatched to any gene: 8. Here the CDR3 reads CASSQVGQGPYEQYF. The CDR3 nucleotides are TGTGCCAGCAGTCAGGTTGGACAGGGGCCCTACGAGCAGTACTTC.

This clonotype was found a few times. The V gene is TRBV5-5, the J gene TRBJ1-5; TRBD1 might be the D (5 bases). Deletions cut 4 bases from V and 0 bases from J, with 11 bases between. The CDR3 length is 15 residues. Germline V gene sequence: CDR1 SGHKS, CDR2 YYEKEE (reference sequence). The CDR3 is CASSRQMDSNQPQHF. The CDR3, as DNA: TGTGCCAGCAGCCGACAGATGGATAGCAATCAGCCCCAGCATTTT.

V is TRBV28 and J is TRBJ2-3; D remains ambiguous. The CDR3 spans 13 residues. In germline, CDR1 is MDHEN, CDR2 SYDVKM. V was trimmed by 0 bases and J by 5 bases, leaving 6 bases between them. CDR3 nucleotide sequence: TGTGCCAGCAGTTTATGGGATGGAGATACGCAGTATTTT. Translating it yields CASSLWDGDTQYF.

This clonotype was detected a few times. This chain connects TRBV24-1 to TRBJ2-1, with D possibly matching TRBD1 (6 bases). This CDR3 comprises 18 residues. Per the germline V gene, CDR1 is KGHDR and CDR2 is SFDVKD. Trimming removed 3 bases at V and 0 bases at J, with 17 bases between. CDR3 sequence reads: CATSDVADRTSSYNEQFF. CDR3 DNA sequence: TGTGCCACCAGTGATGTTGCCGACAGGACGAGCTCCTACAATGAGCAGTTCTTC.

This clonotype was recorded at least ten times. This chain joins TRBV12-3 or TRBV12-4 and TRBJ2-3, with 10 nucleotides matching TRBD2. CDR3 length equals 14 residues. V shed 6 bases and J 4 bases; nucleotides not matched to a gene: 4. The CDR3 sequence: CASRKSGGADTQYF. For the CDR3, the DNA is TGTGCCAGCAGAAAGAGCGGGGGGGCAGATACGCAGTATTTT.

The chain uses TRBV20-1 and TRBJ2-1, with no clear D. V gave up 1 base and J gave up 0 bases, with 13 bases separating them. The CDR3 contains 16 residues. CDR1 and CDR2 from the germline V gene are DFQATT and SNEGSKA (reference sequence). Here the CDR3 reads CSARGAVINSYNEQFF. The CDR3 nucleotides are TGCAGTGCTAGAGGGGCCGTTATCAACTCCTACAATGAGCAGTTCTTC.

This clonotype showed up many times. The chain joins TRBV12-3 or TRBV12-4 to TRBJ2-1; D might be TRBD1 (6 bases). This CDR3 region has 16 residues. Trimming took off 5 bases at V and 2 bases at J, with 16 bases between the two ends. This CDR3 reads CASSPQQGFTYNEQFF. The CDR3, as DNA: TGTGCCAGCAGTCCTCAACAGGGTTTTACCTACAATGAGCAGTTCTTC.

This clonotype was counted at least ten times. The CDR3 reads CASSVDGDTEAFF. The CDR3 coding sequence is TGTGCCAGCAGCGTAGATGGGGACACTGAAGCTTTCTTT. The gene calls are TRBV9 and TRBJ1-1; D is unclear. Germline V gives CDR1 SGDLS, CDR2 YYNGEE. The CDR3 extends over 13 amino acids. Deletions cut 0 bases from V and 3 bases from J, with 6 bases between.

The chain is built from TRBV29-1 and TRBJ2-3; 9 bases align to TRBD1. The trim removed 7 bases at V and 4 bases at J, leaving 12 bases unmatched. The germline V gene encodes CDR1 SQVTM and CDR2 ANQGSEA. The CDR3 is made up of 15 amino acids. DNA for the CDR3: TGCAGCGCCGGGCGGGGGACAGGGTTAGCAGATACGCAGTATTTT. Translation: CSAGRGTGLADTQYF.

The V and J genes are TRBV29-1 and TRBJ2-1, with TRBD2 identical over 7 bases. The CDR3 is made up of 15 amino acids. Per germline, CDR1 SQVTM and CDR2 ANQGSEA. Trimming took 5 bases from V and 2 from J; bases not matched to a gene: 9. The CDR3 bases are TGCAGCGTTCGCTCCCTAGCGGCCCCCTACAATGAGCAGTTCTTC. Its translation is CSVRSLAAPYNEQFF.

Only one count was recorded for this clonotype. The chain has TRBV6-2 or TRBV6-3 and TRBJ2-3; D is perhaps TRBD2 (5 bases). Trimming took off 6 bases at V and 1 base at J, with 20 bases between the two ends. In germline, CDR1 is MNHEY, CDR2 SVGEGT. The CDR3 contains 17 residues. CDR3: CASSELRLQTRTDTQYF. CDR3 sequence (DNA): TGTGCCAGCAGCGAGCTACGACTACAAACTCGCACAGATACGCAGTATTTT.

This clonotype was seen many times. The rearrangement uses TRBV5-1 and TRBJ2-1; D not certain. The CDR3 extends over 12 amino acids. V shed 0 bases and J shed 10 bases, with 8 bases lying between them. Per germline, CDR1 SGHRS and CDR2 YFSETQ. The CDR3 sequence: CASSLVPYEQFF. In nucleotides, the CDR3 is TGCGCCAGCAGCTTGGTCCCATACGAGCAGTTCTTC.

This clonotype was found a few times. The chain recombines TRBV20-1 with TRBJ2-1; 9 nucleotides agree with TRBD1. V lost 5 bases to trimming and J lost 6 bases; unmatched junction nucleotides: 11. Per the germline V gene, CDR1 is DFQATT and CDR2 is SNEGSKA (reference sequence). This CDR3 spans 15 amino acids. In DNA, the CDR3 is TGCAGTGCTGGTACGGGACAGGGAGTATCCAATGAGCAGTTCTTC. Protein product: CSAGTGQGVSNEQFF.

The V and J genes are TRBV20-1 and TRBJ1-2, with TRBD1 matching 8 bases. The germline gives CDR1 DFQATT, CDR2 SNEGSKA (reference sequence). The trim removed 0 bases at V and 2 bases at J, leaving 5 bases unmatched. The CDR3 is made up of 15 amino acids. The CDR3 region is CSARDPTGGNYGYTF. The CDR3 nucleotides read TGCAGTGCTAGAGATCCCACAGGGGGAAACTATGGCTACACCTTC.

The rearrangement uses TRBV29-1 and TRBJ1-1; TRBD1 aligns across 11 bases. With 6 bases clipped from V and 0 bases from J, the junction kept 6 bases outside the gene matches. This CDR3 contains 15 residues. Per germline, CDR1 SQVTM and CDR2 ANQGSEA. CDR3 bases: TGCAGCGTCCCGGACAGGGGGCTTTTGAACACTGAAGCTTTCTTT. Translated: CSVPDRGLLNTEAFF.

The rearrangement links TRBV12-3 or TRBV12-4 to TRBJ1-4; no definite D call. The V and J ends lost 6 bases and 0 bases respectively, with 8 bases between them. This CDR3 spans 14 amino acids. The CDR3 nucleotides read TGTGCCAGCAGGGATCCTGCAACTAATGAAAAACTGTTTTTT. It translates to CASRDPATNEKLFF.